Listed below are T cell receptor beta chains from one sample, sequenced in a study of T cell responses to AZD1222 COVID-19 vaccine. TCRdb's table, derived via immunoSEQ multiplex PCR, lists solely in-frame clones and lacks some. This repertoire shows 140,000 to 150,000 clones, just over 90% found once; its top ten account for 7.5% to 9.5%. This specimen consisted of peripheral blood, obtained on day 0 of AZD1222 vaccination. These receptors were taken from an adult in good health. CDR3s include the opening cysteine and the closing phenylalanine or tryptophan. Fields, in order: V gene, clone size, J gene, D gene, CDR3 DNA, CDR3 protein. The D gene is left open where the match is weak. Part of the rows lack a size; the others show once, few, many or a class for expanded clones.

>TRBV19|.|TRBJ2-7|.
TGTGCCAGTAGTATTCGGAGCCATCCCTACGAGCAGTACTTC
CASSIRSHPYEQYF
>TRBV10-3|.|TRBJ2-7|.
TGTGCCATCAGCCAGGTTACCTACGAGCAGTACTTC
CAISQVTYEQYF
>TRBV4-2|.|TRBJ2-1|TRBD2
TGTGCCAGCAGCCAATCATCTAGCGGGGGGGATGACAATGAGCAGTTCTTC
CASSQSSSGGDDNEQFF
>TRBV10-2|.|TRBJ2-1|.
TGCGCCAGCAGTGAGTCGTCGGGGTATGAGCAGTTCTTC
CASSESSGYEQFF
>TRBV6-5|.|TRBJ1-1|.
TGTGCCAGCAGTCTTGGCAGGGTCATTTCTGAAGCTTTCTTT
CASSLGRVISEAFF
>TRBV5-1|.|TRBJ2-1|TRBD2
TGCGCCAGCAGCTTGGATCCAGCGGGGAATTGGAATGAGCAGTTCTTC
CASSLDPAGNWNEQFF
>TRBV6-4|.|TRBJ1-6|.
TGTGCCAGCAGTGCCGAGGAGAATTCACCCCTCCACTTT
CASSAEENSPLHF
>TRBV6-5|.|TRBJ1-6|.
TGTGCCAGCAAGGACAGAGCCAATTCACCCCTCCACTTT
CASKDRANSPLHF
>TRBV4-1|.|TRBJ1-5|.
TGCGCCAGCAGTCCAAGAGCCCTCCCTCAGCCCCAGCATTTT
CASSPRALPQPQHF
>TRBV5-1|once|TRBJ1-2|TRBD1
TGCGCCAGCAGCTTTGCGGGACAGGGGGACTATGGCTACACCTTC
CASSFAGQGDYGYTF
>TRBV2|once|TRBJ2-1|.
TGTGCCAGCAGCCCCTCAGGGACTTCCTACAATGAGCAGTTCTTC
CASSPSGTSYNEQFF
>TRBV5-1|.|TRBJ2-2|.
TGCGCCAGCAGCCCCGCTGGGGACACCGGGGAGCTGTTTTTT
CASSPAGDTGELFF
>TRBV12-3/TRBV12-4|.|TRBJ1-6|.
TGTGCCAGCAGTTCTCTCGGGACCCCGCTTTTCTTT
CASSSLGTPLFF
>TRBV7-3|.|TRBJ2-3|.
TGTGCCAGCAGCCCTGCAGGGTTTTCATCAGATACGCAGTATTTT
CASSPAGFSSDTQYF
>TRBV6-5|.|TRBJ1-1|.
TGTGCCAGCAGTAGCCGAGGGGGTATAGTGACTGAAGCTTTCTTT
CASSSRGGIVTEAFF
>TRBV6-2/TRBV6-3|.|TRBJ1-1|.
TGTGCCAGCAGTAGGGCTACGGGCGGGGGACTTGAAGCTTTCTTT
CASSRATGGGLEAFF
>TRBV7-2|.|TRBJ1-3|TRBD1
TGTGCCAGCAGCACAGACAGGGGCAACACCATATATTTT
CASSTDRGNTIYF
>TRBV5-6|.|TRBJ1-1|.
TGTGCCAGCAGCTTGGGGTCCGTTATGAACACTGAAGCTTTCTTT
CASSLGSVMNTEAFF
>TRBV19|once|TRBJ2-1|TRBD1
TGTGCCAGCTCAGGGCTACCGGGACAGGGGGATCATGAGCAGTTCTTC
CASSGLPGQGDHEQFF
>TRBV6-2/TRBV6-3|.|TRBJ2-1|.
TGTGCCAGCAGTTACTCGGGGGGGCCCTACAATGAGCAGTTCTTC
CASSYSGGPYNEQFF
>TRBV5-6|.|TRBJ2-1|.
TGTGCCAGCAGCTTGGGGTTCATAGAAACTAACTCCTACAATGAGCAGTTCTTC
CASSLGFIETNSYNEQFF
>TRBV7-9|.|TRBJ2-1|.
TGTGCCAGCAGCTACCAGGGGGGGCCAATAGATGAGCAGTTCTTC
CASSYQGGPIDEQFF
>TRBV10-3|.|TRBJ2-1|TRBD2
TGTGCCAGCCGCGGGGGGGCCGGGAATGAGCAGTTCTTC
CASRGGAGNEQFF
>TRBV9|once|TRBJ2-2|.
TGTGCCAGCAGCGTAGAATCCGGGTATCATCACACCGGGGAGCTGTTTTTT
CASSVESGYHHTGELFF
>TRBV2|.|TRBJ1-4|.
TGTGCCAGCGGAGGGACGGGTCATGAAAAACTGTTTTTT
CASGGTGHEKLFF
>TRBV11-2|.|TRBJ1-5|.
TGTGCCAGCAGCTTTTCTGAGGATCAGCCCCAGCATTTT
CASSFSEDQPQHF
>TRBV7-9|.|TRBJ1-3|.
TGTGCCAGCAGCTTAGATCGTGGAAACACCATATATTTT
CASSLDRGNTIYF
>TRBV7-9|.|TRBJ2-2|TRBD1
TGTGCCAGCAGCACGACAGGGGGAAGTAACACCGGGGAGCTGTTTTTT
CASSTTGGSNTGELFF
>TRBV18|.|TRBJ2-5|TRBD1
TGTGCCAGCTCACCTAAACAGGGGACGGAGACCCAGTACTTC
CASSPKQGTETQYF